This TCR beta chain came from a study of shared clonotypes between healthy human individuals. General study points: Sampling used blood alone; tissue repertoires probably differ. Clonotype sharing among donors, it was expected, would be affected by sequencing depth.

The assay used deep level. The table came from immunoSEQ multiplex PCR; TCRdb's copy has only in-frame clones and leaves some out. In the table there are about half a million clones, 70% to 85% of which are singletons. Regarding this clone: Its specificity is not known.

V was cut by 4 bases and J by 3 bases, with 10 bases left in between. The CDR3 covers 15 residues. The germline V gene encodes CDR1 SGHDN and CDR2 FVKESK. The sample taken for sequencing was PBMCs. This sequence joins TRBV14 and TRBJ2-6; no clear D gene. The TCR comes from a woman aged 35 to 49 in good health. Some clones in this sample may be carry-over from other donors' samples. DNA for the CDR3: TGTGCCAGCAGCCCAATCCGCGGTGGGGCCAACGTCCTGACTTTC. Translated, it gives CASSPIRGGANVLTF.